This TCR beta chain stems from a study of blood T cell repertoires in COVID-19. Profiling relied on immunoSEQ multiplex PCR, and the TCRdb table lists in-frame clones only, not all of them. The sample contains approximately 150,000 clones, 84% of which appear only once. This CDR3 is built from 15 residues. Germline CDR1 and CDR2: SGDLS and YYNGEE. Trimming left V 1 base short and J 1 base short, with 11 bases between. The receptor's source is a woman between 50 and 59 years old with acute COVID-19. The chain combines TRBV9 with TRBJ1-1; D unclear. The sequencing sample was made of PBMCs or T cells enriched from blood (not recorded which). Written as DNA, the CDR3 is TGTGCCAGCAGCGTAACGAGCCTAGGGAACACTGAAGCTTTCTTT. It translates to CASSVTSLGNTEAFF.